This TCR beta chain was identified in a study of cytomegalovirus exposure and HLA in healthy donors. Profiling relied on immunoSEQ multiplex PCR, and the TCRdb table lists in-frame clones only, not all of them. The sample holds about 160,000 clones, about 85% seen once. Comment on this clone: What it binds is unknown.

Among the 90 to 150 subjects of the validation cohort, separate from the roughly 670-subject first cohort, were the donors. Regarding the study as a whole: First-cohort TCR clusters were later found to tend to co-occur in the approximately 120 validation repertoires. Both high specificity and high sensitivity reportedly marked the classifier's diagnosis of cytomegalovirus status.

This sequence originates from a man aged 30 to 45 in good health and CMV-seropositive. The sequencing sample was made of PBMCs.

The CDR3 DNA reads TGTGCGTACGAGACTCCCTCCCGAGCCAAAAACATTCAGTACTTC. Protein: CAYETPSRAKNIQYF. This chain connects TRBV30 to TRBJ2-4, with no clear D. Germline CDR1 and CDR2: GTSNPN and SVGIG (reference sequence). CDR3 length equals 15 residues.